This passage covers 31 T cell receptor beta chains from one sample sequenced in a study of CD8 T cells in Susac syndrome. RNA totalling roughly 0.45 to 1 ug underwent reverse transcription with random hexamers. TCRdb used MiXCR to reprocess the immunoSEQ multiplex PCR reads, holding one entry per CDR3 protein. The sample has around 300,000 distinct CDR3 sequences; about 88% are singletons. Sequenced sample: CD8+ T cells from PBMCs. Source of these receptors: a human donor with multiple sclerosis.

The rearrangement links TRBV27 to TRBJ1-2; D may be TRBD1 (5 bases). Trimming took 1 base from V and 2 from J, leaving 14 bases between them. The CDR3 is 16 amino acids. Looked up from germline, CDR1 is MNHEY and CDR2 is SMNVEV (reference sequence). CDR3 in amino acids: CASSLLGGDGNYGYTF. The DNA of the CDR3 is TGTGCCAGCAGTTTATTGGGCGGGGACGGGAACTATGGCTACACCTTC.

The CDR3 nucleotides read TGCAGTGCTAGAGTCGTTTGGACTAGGACACACAATGAGCAGTTCTTC. It yields the protein CSARVVWTRTHNEQFF. The chain carries TRBV20-1 and TRBJ2-1; TRBD2 matches at 7 bases. CDR3 length equals 16 residues. After removal of 1 base from V and 5 bases from J, the junction contained 11 bases not matched to a gene. From germline, CDR1 is DFQATT and CDR2 SNEGSKA (reference sequence).

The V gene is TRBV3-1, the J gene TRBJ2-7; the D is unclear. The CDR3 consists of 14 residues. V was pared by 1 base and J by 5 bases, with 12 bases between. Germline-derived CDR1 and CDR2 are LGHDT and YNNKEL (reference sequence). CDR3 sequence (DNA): TGTGCCAGCAGCCAAGTCGGGCTGGGGAACGAGCAGTACTTC. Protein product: CASSQVGLGNEQYF.

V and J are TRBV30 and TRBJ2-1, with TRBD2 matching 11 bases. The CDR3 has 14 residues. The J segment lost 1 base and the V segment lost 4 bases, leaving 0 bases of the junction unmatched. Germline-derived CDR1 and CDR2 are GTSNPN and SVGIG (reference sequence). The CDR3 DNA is TGTGCCTGGACTAGCGGGGGGTCCTACAATGAGCAGTTCTTC. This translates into CAWTSGGSYNEQFF.

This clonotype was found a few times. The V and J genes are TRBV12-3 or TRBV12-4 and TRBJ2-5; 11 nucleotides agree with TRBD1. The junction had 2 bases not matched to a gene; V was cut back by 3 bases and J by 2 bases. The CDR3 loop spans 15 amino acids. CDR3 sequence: CASSLGTGGQETQYF. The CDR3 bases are TGTGCCAGCAGTTTGGGGACAGGGGGGCAAGAGACCCAGTACTTC.

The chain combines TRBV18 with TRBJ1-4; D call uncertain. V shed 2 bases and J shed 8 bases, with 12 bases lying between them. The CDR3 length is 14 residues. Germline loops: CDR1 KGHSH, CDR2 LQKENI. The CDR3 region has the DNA TGTGCCAGCTCACCATTTGCGACGGAGGAAAAACTGTTTTTT. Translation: CASSPFATEEKLFF.

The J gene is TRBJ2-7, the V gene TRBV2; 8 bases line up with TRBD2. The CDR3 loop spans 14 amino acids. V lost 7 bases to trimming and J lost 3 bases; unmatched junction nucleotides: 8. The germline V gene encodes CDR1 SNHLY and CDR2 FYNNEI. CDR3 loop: CASTAGGGIYEQYF. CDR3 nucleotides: TGTGCCAGCACTGCGGGCGGGGGGATCTACGAGCAGTACTTC.

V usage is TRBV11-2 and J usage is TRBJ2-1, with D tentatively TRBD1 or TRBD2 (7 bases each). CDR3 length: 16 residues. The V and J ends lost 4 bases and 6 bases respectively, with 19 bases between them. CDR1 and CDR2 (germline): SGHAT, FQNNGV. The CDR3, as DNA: TGTGCCAGCAGCTCCCCAGGGGGGGTATCGGTCAATGAGCAGTTCTTC. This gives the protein CASSSPGGVSVNEQFF.

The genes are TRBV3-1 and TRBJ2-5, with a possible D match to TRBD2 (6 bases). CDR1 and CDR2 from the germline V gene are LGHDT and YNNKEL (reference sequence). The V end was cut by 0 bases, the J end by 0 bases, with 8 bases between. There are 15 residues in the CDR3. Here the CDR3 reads CASSQDRGYQETQYF. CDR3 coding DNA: TGTGCCAGCAGCCAAGATCGGGGGTACCAAGAGACCCAGTACTTC.

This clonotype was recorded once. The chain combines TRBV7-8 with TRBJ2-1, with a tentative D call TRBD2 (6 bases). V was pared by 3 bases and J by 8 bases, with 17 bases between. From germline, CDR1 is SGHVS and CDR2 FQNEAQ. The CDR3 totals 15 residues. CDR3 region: CASSFGLPEGDEQFF. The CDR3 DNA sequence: TGTGCCAGCAGCTTCGGACTACCAGAAGGCGATGAGCAGTTCTTC.

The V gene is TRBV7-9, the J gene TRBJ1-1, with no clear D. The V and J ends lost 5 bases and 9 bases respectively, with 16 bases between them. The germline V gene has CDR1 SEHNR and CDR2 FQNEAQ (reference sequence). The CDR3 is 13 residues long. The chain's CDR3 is CASSPPGPTQAFF. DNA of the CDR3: TGTGCCAGCAGCCCCCCGGGCCCCACGCAAGCTTTCTTT.

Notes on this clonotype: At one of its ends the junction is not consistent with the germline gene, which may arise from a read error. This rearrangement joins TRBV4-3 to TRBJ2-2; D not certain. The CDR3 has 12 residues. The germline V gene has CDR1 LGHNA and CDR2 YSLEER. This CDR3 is CVSSYVTGELFF. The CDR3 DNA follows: TGCGTCAGCAGCTACGTAACCGGGGAGCTGTTTTTT.

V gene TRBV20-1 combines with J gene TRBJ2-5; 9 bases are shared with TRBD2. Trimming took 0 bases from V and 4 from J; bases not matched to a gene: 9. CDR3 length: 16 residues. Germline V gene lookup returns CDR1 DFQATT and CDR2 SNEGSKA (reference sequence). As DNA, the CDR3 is TGCAGTGCTAGAGATATCGCTAGCGGGGTTCTAGAGACCCAGTACTTC. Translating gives CSARDIASGVLETQYF.

CDR3 residues: CASSGLAGGADTQYF. CDR3 coding DNA: TGTGCCAGCAGCGGACTAGCGGGGGGCGCAGATACGCAGTATTTT. This sequence joins TRBV7-9 and TRBJ2-3, with 14 bases fitting TRBD2. The CDR3 has 15 residues. The junction had 2 bases not matched to a gene; V was cut back by 5 bases and J by 4 bases. In germline, CDR1 is SEHNR, CDR2 FQNEAQ (reference sequence).

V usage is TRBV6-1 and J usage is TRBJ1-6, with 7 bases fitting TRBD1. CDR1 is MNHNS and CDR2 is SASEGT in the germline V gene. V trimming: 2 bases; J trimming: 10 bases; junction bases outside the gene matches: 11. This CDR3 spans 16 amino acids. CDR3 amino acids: CASSETMEGASSPLHF. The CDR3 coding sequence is TGTGCCAGCAGTGAAACCATGGAGGGGGCAAGCTCACCCCTCCACTTT.

The DNA of the CDR3 is TGTGCCACCAGCAGCGGGGCCTTAGAAGTCGCCTACGAGCAGTACTTC. Encoded protein: CATSSGALEVAYEQYF. The chain employs TRBV15 and TRBJ2-7; perhaps D is TRBD1 or TRBD2 (5 bases each). The V and J ends lost 3 bases and 2 bases respectively, with 17 bases between them. There are 16 residues in the CDR3. Germline loops: CDR1 LNHNV, CDR2 YYDKDF (reference sequence).

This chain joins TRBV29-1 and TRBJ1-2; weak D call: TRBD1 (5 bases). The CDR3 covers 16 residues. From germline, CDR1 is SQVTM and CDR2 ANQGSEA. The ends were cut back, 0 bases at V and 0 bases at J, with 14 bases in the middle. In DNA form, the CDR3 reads TGCAGCGTTGAAGATAGGGGCAGGGAGGCTAACTATGGCTACACCTTC. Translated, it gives CSVEDRGREANYGYTF.

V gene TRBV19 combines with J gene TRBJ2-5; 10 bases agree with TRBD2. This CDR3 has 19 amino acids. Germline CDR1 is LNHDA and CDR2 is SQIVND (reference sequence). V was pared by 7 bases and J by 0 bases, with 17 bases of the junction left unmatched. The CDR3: CASTPASGGVNRYQETQYF. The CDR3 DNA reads TGTGCCAGTACCCCGGCCAGCGGGGGGGTAAACAGATACCAAGAGACCCAGTACTTC.

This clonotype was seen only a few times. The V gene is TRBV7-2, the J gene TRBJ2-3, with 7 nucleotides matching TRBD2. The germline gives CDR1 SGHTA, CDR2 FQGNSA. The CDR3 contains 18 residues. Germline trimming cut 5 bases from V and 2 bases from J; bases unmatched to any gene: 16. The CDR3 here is CASSVFLGRGSYTDTQYF. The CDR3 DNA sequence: TGTGCCAGCAGCGTATTTTTAGGGCGGGGGTCATACACAGATACGCAGTATTTT. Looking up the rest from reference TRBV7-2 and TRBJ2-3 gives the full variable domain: GAGVSQSPSNKVTEKGKDVELRCDPISGHTALYWYRQSLGQGLEFLIYFQGNSAPDKSGLPSDRFSAERTGGSVSTLTIQRTQQEDSAVYLCASSVFLGRGSYTDTQYFGPGTRLTVL.

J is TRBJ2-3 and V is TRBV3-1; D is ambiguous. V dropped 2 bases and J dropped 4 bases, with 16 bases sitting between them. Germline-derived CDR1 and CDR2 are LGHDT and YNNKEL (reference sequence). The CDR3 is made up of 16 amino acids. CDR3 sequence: CASSQRLLGSPDTQYF. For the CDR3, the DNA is TGTGCCAGCAGCCAACGACTCCTAGGGTCCCCAGATACGCAGTATTTT.

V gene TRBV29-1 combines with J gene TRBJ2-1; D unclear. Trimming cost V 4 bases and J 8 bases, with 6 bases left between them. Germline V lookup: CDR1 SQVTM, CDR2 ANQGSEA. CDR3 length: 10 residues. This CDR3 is CSVVWHEQFF. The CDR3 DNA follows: TGCAGCGTTGTGTGGCATGAGCAGTTCTTC.

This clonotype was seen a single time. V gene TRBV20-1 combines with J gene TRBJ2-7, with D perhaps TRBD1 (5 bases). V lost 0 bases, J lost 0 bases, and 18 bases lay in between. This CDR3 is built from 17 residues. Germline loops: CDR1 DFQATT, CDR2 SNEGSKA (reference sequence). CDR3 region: CSARDPPQGFISYEQYF. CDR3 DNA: TGCAGTGCTAGAGATCCCCCCCAGGGATTCATCTCCTACGAGCAGTACTTC.

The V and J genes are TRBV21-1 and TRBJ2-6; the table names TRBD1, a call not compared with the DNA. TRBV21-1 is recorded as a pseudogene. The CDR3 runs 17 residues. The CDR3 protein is CASSRDRMDSGANVLTF. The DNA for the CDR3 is TGTGCCAGCAGCAGGGACAGGATGGACTCTGGGGCCAACGTCCTGACTTTC.

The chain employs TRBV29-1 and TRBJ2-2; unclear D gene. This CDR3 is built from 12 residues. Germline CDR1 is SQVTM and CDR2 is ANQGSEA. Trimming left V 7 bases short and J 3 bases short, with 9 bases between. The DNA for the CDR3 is TGCAGCGCCCCGGATCACACCGGGGAGCTGTTTTTT. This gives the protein CSAPDHTGELFF.

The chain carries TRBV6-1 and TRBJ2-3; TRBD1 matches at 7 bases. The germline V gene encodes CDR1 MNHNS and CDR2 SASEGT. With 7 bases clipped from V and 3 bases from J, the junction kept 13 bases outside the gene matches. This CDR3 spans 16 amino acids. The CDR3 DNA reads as TGTGCCAGCAACGATATAGGGGGCGGGCAGACAGATACGCAGTATTTT. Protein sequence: CASNDIGGGQTDTQYF.

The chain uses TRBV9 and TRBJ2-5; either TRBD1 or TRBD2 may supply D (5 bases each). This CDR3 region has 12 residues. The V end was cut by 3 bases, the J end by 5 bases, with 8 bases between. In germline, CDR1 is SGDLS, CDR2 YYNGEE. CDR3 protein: CASSGGAETQYF. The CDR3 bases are TGTGCCAGCAGCGGAGGGGCGGAGACCCAGTACTTC. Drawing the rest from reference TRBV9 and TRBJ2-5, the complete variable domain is DSGVTQTPKHLITATGQRVTLRCSPRSGDLSVYWYQQSLDQGLQFLIQYYNGEERAKGNILERFSAQQFPDLHSELNLSSLELGDSALYFCASSGGAETQYFGPGTRLLVL.

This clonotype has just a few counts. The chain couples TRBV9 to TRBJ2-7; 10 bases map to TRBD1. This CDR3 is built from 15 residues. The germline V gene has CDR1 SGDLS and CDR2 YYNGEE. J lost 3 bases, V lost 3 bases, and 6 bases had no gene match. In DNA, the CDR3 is TGTGCCAGCAGCGCCCCCGGGACAGGGGACTACGAGCAGTACTTC. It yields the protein CASSAPGTGDYEQYF.

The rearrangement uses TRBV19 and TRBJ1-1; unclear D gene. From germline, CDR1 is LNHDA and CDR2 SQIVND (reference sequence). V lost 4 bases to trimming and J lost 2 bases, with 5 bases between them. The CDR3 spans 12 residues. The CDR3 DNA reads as TGTGCCAGTAGTAGGGCTAACACTGAAGCTTTCTTT. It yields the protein CASSRANTEAFF.

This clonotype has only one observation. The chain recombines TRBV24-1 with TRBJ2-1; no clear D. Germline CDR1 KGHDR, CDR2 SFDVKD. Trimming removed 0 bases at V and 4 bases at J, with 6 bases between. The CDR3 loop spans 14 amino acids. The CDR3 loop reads CATSDLGRYNEQFF. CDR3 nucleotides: TGTGCCACCAGTGATTTGGGCAGGTACAATGAGCAGTTCTTC.

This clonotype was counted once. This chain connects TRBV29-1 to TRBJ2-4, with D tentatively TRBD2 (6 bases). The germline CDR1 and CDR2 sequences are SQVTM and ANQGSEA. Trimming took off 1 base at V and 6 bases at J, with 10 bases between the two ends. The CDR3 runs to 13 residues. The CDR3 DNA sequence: TGCAGCGTTGAAGGGGGGGATCTAAACATTCAGTACTTC. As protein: CSVEGGDLNIQYF.

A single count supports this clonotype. The CDR3 here is CASSSPPGLGILSSYEQYF. The CDR3 bases are TGTGCCAGCAGTTCCCCCCCGGGACTGGGGATCCTGAGCTCCTACGAGCAGTACTTC. The rearrangement joins TRBV6-2 or TRBV6-3 to TRBJ2-7; a possible D gene is TRBD2 (6 bases). CDR1 and CDR2 from the germline V gene are MNHEY and SVGEGT. The CDR3 runs to 19 residues. The V end lost 4 bases, the J end lost 0 bases, and 25 bases lay between the germline ends.